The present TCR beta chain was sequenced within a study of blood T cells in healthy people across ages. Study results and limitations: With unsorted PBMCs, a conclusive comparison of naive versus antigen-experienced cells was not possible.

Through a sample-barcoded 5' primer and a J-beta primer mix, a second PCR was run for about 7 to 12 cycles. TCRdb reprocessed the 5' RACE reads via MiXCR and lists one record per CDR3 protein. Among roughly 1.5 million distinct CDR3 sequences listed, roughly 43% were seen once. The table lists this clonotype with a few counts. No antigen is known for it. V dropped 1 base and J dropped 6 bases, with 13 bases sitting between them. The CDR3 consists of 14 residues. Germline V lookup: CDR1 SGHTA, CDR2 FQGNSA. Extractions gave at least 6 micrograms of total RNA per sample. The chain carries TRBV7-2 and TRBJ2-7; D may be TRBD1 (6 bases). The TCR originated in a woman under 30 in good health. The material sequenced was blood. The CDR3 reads CASSLGQVWLEQYF. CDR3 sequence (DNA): TGTGCCAGCAGCTTAGGACAGGTCTGGCTCGAGCAGTACTTC.